The TCR beta chain described here comes from a study of blood T cell repertoires in COVID-19. Study as a whole: The United States, Italy and Spain supplied acute and convalescent COVID-19 samples. PBMCs, B-cell-depleted T cells, or T cells provided the cDNA or gDNA that made up the material.

Unmatched junction bases numbered 10, after V lost 5 bases and J lost 5 bases. There are 15 residues in the CDR3. Germline CDR1 is GTSNPN and CDR2 is SVGIG (reference sequence). In the study's own analysis: For nucleated cells, counts were estimated from reference gene primer amplification. Assay used: immunoSEQ multiplex PCR; TCRdb lists only in-frame clones, some missing. D and trimming come from the DNA, and the V and J calls and clone size come from that table. The sample lists roughly 250,000 clones, approximately 81% occurring once. Sequenced input: peripheral blood. The TCR comes from an older woman with active or convalescent COVID-19. This chain links TRBV30 with TRBJ2-7; TRBD1 matches 12 bases. CDR3 nucleotide sequence: TGTGCCTGGGAACCGGGACAGGGGGCAATTCACGAGCAGTACTTC. This encodes CAWEPGQGAIHEQYF. Looking up the rest from reference TRBV30 and TRBJ2-7 gives the full variable domain: SQTIHQWPATLVQPVGSPLSLECTVEGTSNPNLYWYRQAAGRGLQLLFYSVGIGQISSEVPQNLSASRPQDRQFILSSKKLLLSDSGFYLCAWEPGQGAIHEQYFGPGTRLTVT.